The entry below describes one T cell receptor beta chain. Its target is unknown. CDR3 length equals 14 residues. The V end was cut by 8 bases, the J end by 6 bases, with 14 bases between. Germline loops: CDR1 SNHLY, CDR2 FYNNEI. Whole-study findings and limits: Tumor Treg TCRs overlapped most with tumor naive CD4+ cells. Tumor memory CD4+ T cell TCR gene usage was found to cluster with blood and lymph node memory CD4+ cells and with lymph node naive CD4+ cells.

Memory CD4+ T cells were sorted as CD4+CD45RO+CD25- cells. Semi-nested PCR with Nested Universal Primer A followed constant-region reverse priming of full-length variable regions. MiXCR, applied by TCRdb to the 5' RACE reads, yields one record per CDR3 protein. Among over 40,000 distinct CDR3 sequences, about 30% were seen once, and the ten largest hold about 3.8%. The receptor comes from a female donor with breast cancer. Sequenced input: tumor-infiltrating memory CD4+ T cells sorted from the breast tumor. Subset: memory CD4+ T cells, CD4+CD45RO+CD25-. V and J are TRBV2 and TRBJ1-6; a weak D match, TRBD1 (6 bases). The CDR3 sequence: CASDRNTINSPLHF. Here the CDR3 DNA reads TGTGCCAGCGACAGGAATACTATTAATTCACCCCTCCACTTT. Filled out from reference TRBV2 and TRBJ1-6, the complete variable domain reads EPEVTQTPSHQVTQMGQEVILRCVPISNHLYFYWYRQILGQKVEFLVSFYNNEISEKSEIFDDQFSVERPDGSNFTLKIRSTKLEDSAMYFCASDRNTINSPLHFGNGTRLTVT.